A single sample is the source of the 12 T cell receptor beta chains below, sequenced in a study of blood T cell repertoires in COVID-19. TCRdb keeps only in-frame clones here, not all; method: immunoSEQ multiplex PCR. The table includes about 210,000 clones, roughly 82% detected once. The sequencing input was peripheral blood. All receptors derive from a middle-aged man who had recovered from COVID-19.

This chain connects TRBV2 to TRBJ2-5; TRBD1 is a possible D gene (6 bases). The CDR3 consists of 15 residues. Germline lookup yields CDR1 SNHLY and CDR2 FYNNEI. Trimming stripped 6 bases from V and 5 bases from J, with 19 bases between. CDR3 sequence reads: CASRAGTPTGETQYF. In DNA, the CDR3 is TGTGCCAGCAGAGCCGGGACACCCACAGGGGAGACCCAGTACTTC.

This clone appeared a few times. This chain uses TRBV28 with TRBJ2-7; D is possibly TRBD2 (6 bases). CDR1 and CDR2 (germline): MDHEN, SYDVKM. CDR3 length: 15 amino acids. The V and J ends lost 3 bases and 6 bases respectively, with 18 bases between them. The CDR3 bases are TGTGCCAGCAGTTTTTGGCAGGGAGGTTCGGTCGAGCAGTACTTC. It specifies CASSFWQGGSVEQYF.

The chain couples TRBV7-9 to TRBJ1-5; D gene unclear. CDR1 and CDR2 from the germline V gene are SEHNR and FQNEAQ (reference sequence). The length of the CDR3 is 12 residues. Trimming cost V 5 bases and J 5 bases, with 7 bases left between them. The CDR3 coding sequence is TGTGCCAGCAGCCCCGTCGATCAGCCCCAGCATTTT. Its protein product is CASSPVDQPQHF.

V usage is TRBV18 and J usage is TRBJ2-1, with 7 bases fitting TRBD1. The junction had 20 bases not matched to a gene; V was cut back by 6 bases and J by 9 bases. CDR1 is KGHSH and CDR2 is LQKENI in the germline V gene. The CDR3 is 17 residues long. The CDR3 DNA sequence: TGTGCCAGCTCCCCGGGATACAGGGGCCGCGGCGAGGGTGAGCAGTTCTTC. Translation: CASSPGYRGRGEGEQFF.

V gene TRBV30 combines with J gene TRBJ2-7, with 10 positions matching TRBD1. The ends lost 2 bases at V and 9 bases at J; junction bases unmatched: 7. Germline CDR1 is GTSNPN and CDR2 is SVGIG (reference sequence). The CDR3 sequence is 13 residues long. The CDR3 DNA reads TGTGCCTGGAGTCTCGGGACAGGGGAAGGGCAGTACTTC. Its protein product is CAWSLGTGEGQYF.

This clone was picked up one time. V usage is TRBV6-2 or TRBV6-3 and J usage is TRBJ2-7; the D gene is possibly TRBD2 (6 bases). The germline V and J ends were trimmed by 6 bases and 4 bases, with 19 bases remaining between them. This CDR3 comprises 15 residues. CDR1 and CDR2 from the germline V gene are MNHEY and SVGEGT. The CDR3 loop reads CASSRSSGSSYEQYF. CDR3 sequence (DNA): TGTGCCAGCAGCCGCTCGTCCGGGAGTTCGTACGAGCAGTACTTC.

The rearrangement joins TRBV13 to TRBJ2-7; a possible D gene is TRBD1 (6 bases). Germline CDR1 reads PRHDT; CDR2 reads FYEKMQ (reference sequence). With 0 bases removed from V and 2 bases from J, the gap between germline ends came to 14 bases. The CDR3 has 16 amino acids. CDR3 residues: CASSLGFPTGPYEQYF. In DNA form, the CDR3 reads TGTGCCAGCAGCTTAGGGTTTCCCACAGGGCCCTACGAGCAGTACTTC.

The CDR3 nucleotides read TGTGCCAGCAGCGAAGCAGGGTTAGAGCAGTACTTC. It translates to CASSEAGLEQYF. The gene calls are TRBV7-2 and TRBJ2-7, with TRBD1 as a possible D gene (5 bases). Per the germline V gene, CDR1 is SGHTA and CDR2 is FQGNSA. The CDR3 is 12 amino acids. V was trimmed by 5 bases and J by 7 bases, leaving 12 bases between them.

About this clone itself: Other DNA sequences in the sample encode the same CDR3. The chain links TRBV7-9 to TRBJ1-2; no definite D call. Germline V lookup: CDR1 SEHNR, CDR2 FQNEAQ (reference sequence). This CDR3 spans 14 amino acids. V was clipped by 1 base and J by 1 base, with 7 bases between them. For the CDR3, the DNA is TGTGCCAGCAGCTTAGGATCGGGTAACTATGGCTACACCTTC. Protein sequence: CASSLGSGNYGYTF.

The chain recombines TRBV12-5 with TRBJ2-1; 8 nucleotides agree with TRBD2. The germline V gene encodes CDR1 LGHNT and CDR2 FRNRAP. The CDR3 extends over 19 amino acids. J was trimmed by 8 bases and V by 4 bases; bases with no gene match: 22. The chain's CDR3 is CASGSKSRGLAGFNDEQFF. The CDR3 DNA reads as TGTGCTAGTGGTTCCAAATCCCGAGGGTTAGCGGGATTTAACGATGAGCAGTTCTTC.

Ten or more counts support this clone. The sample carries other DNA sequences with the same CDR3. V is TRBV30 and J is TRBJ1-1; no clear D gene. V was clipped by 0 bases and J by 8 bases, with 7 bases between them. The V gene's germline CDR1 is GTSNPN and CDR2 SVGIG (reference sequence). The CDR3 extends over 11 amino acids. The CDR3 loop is CAWSVLSEAFF. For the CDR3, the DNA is TGTGCCTGGAGTGTGTTGTCGGAAGCTTTCTTT.

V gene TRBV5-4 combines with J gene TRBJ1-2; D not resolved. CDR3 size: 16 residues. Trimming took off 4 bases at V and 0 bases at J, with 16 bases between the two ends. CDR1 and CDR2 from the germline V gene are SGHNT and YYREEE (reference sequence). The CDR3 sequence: CASSLTVSLANYGYTF. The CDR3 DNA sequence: TGTGCCAGCAGCCTAACTGTCAGCCTAGCTAACTATGGCTACACCTTC.